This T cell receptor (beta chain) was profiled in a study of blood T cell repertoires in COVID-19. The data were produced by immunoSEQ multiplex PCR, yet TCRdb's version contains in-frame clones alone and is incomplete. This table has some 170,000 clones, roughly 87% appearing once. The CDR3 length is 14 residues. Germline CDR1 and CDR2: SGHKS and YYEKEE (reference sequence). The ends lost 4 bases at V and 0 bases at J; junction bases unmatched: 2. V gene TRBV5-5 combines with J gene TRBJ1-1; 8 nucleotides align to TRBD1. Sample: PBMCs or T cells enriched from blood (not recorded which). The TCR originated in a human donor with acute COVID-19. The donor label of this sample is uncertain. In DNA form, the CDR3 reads TGTGCCAGCAGCCCGGGACAGGTGAACACTGAAGCTTTCTTT. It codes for CASSPGQVNTEAFF.